The source of this T cell receptor (beta chain) is a study of identical twins (dated by TCRdb to about 2016). Regarding the research as a whole: TCR alpha and beta repertoires from monozygotic twins, unrelated adults of various ages and cord blood were deep-sequenced to test whether fetal clonotypes persist. To rule out contamination, the twin experiments were replicated at different times with different library preparation protocols. The investigation overall reported the following: Zero-insertion analyses could be partly confounded by invariant T cells such as MAIT and iNKT, although diverse VJ usage argued against such confounding for most clonotypes. Because the same donors could not be followed over many years, the conclusions depended on cross-sectional statistical analysis. The excess sharing between twins in beta out-of-frame sequences was weaker because fewer shared sequences reduced the signal-to-noise ratio. In monozygotic twins, out-of-frame TCR alpha sharing was systematically underestimated by recombination models, although the models agreed with sharing between unrelated individuals. Compared with coincidental sharing between unrelated individuals, out-of-frame TCR alpha sequences shared between twins showed an excess of sequences with low generation probability. Fewer insertions were carried by abundant cord blood beta clonotypes, a similar but weaker trend appeared in young adult naive repertoires, and no such trend appeared in memory repertoires.

Libraries were constructed by 5' RACE. Data came from an Illumina HiSeq 2000. A universal primer binding site was introduced by template switching, and a unique molecular identifier was present in the final cDNA, enabling accurate counting of TCR cDNA molecules. Specific primers in the conserved constant-segment region were used to synthesize first-strand cDNA for TCR alpha and beta chains. To control for contamination, each cDNA library was double barcoded with a SMART-Mk sample barcode plus Illumina barcodes. TruSeq adapter sequences along with Illumina sample barcodes were introduced in two successive PCR steps. The Illumina HiSeq platform was used with custom primers to sequence TCR alpha and beta cDNA libraries. Concerning the study's data processing: MiGEC was used to process raw reads and extract unique molecular identifiers, and MiXCR was used to find CDR3 positions. For each individual, recombination models were inferred using an EM algorithm with the repgenHMM and IGoR tools. Shared clonotype analysis was performed with the tcR package in R, normalizing sharing by the product of cloneset sizes. Out-of-frame nonproductive sequences were analyzed to study raw recombination free of thymic and clonal selection effects. TCRdb trimmed the raw reads at Q25, called clones with MiXCR and kept productive beta chains. Each CDR3 protein appears once, grouped with its most common genes and DNA. Here the V and J calls rest on TCRdb's processing, not on the authors' analysis. Within this sample are about 700,000 distinct CDR3 sequences, with around 6% of them counted one time only. Around 2% of the sample goes to the ten largest clones.

In this sample, this clonotype turned up many times. The antigen it recognizes is unknown. No clone much larger than this one lies a single base away; base qualities are absent. All donors were healthy Caucasians. Three unrelated non-twin adults were additionally sequenced: a male aged 18 to 30, a male aged 50 to 60 and a female aged 50 to 60. Using Miltenyi CD45RO+ enrichment and human naive T-cell isolation kits, memory (CD45RO+) and naive T cells were isolated from PBMC. The specimen was naive T cells sorted from blood. This specimen's cell subset or site label, per the study, means: cells isolated with a human naive T-cell isolation kit. This TCR was recovered from a man aged 18 to 30 in good health.

The sequenced DNA is TGCGCCAGCAGCCCACAGAGAGGACCGAACACTGAAGCTTTCTTT. It translates to CASSPQRGPNTEAFF. The chain is encoded by TRBV4-1 joined to TRBJ1-1, with an unclear D gene assignment. The CDR3 runs 15 amino acids, cysteine and phenylalanine included. Only CDR3 DNA is held: 45 bases, read in frame from base 1. CDR1 and CDR2, looked up from the germline V gene, are MGHRA and YSYEKL. V loses 4 bases, J loses 1 base, and the germline ends lie 13 bases apart.